The clone carrying this T cell receptor beta chain has a handful of counts. The sample comes from a study of blood T cells in healthy people across ages. A J-beta primer mix and a sample-barcoded 5' primer were used in a second PCR of about 7 to 11 cycles. TCRdb reanalysed the 5' RACE reads using MiXCR and keeps one entry per CDR3 protein. This table has about 800,000 distinct CDR3 sequences, 25% appearing once. With 5 bases removed from V and 7 bases from J, the gap between germline ends came to 17 bases. There are 15 residues in the CDR3. These data are also associated with another study on T cells of mothers and their children.

V gene TRBV12-3 or TRBV12-4 combines with J gene TRBJ1-4, with D possibly being TRBD1 (6 bases). The sequence came from a boy aged 5-17 years in good health. Sequenced: blood. The CDR3 coding sequence is TGTGCCAGCAGTCCCGGGACAACAATTGGTGAAAAACTGTTTTTT. Translated: CASSPGTTIGEKLFF.